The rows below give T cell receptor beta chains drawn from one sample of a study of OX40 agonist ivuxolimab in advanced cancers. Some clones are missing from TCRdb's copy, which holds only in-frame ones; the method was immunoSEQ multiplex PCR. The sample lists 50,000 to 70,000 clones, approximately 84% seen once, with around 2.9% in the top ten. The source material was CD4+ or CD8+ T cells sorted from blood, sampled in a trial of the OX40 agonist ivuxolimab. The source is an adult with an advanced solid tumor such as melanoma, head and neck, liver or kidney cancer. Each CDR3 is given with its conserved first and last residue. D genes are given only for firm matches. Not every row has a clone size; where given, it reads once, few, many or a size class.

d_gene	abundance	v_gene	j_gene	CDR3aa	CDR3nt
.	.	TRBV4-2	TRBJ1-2	CASSQRDLKGYTF	TGTGCCAGCAGCCAACGGGACTTGAAGGGCTACACCTTC
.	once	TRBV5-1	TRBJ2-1	CASSLLTGKDEQFF	TGCGCCAGCAGCTTGCTCACAGGGAAGGATGAGCAGTTCTTC
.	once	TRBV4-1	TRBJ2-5	CATAPGDGRKETQYF	TGCGCCACCGCCCCGGGTGATGGCAGGAAAGAGACCCAGTACTTC
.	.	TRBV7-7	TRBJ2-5	CASSLGELQETQYF	TGTGCTAGCAGCTTAGGCGAACTCCAAGAGACCCAGTACTTC
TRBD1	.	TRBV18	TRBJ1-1	CASSQETGGNTEAFF	TGTGCCAGCTCACAAGAGACAGGGGGGAATACTGAAGCTTTCTTT
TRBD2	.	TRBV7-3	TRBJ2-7	CASSFAGGPYEQYF	TGTGCCAGCAGCTTCGCGGGGGGCCCATACGAGCAGTACTTC
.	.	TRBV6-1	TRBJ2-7	CASGQVYEQYF	TGTGCCAGCGGGCAGGTATACGAGCAGTACTTC
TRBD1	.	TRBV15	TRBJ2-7	CATSGTGMAYEQYF	TGTGCCACCAGCGGGACAGGGATGGCTTACGAGCAGTACTTC
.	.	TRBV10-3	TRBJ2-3	CAISEESLGDTQYF	TGTGCCATCAGTGAGGAAAGCCTCGGGGATACGCAGTATTTT
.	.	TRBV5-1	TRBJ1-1	CASSLVRAGRVPTEAFF	TGCGCCAGCAGCTTGGTGCGCGCGGGGCGCGTTCCCACTGAAGCTTTCTTT
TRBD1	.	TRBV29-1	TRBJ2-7	CSVERQGSEQYF	TGCAGCGTTGAAAGACAGGGGAGCGAGCAGTACTTC
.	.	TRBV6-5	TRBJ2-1	CASIDHNEQFF	TGTGCCAGCATCGACCACAATGAGCAGTTCTTC
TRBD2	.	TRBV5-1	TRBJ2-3	CASSLVLAGTDTQYF	TGCGCCAGCAGCTTGGTCCTAGCGGGCACAGATACGCAGTATTTT
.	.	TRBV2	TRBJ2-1	CASRGPGGLRHEQFF	TGTGCCAGCAGGGGGCCGGGCGGGCTGAGGCATGAGCAGTTCTTC
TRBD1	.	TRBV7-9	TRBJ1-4	CASSPPPGQTNEKLFF	TGTGCCAGCAGCCCTCCACCGGGACAGACTAATGAAAAACTGTTTTTT
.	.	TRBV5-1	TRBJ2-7	CASSVVPGGEQYF	TGCGCCAGCAGCGTGGTTCCCGGAGGCGAGCAGTACTTC
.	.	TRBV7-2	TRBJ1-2	CASSLGLAWGYGYTF	TGTGCCAGCAGCTTAGGTTTGGCGTGGGGCTATGGCTACACCTTC
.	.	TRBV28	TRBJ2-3	CASSFSTNSATPDTQYF	TGTGCCAGCAGTTTTTCGACCAACAGCGCTACCCCAGATACGCAGTATTTT
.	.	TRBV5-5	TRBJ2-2	CASTTRVLANTGELFF	TGTGCCAGCACCACTAGGGTCCTTGCGAACACCGGGGAGCTGTTTTTT
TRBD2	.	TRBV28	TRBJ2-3	CASSLCKLAGCTDTQYF	TGTGCCAGCAGTTTATGCAAACTAGCGGGATGCACAGATACGCAGTATTTT
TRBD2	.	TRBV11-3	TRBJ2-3	CASSLRTSGGTDTQYF	TGTGCCAGCAGCTTGCGTACTAGCGGGGGCACAGATACGCAGTATTTT
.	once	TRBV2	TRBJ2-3	CASSETYFSTDTQYF	TGTGCCAGCAGTGAAACCTATTTTAGCACAGATACGCAGTATTTT
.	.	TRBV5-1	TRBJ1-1	CASSVGQRTEAFF	TGCGCCAGCAGCGTTGGGCAAAGGACTGAAGCTTTCTTT
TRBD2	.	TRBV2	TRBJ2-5	CASSEILAGAETQYF	TGTGCCAGCAGTGAAATATTAGCGGGAGCTGAGACCCAGTACTTC
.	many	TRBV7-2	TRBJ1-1	CASRLRVSGLMNTEAFF	TGTGCCAGCAGACTTCGGGTCAGCGGACTCATGAACACTGAAGCTTTCTTT
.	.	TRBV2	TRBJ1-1	CASSEALPGEAFF	TGTGCCAGCAGTGAAGCACTCCCGGGCGAAGCTTTCTTT
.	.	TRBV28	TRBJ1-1	CASSPRGRGHTEAFF	TGTGCCAGCAGTCCACGTGGTAGGGGTCACACTGAAGCTTTCTTT
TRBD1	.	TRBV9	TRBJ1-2	CASSARQGTNYGYTF	TGTGCCAGCAGCGCCCGACAGGGGACCAACTATGGCTACACCTTC
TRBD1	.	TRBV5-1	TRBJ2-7	CASSDPDRGFGEQYF	TGCGCCAGCAGCGACCCCGACAGGGGGTTCGGCGAGCAGTACTTC
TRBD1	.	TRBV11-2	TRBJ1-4	CASSLRQGFREKLFF	TGTGCCAGCAGCTTGCGACAGGGGTTTCGGGAAAAACTGTTTTTT
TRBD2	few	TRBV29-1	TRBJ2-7	CSVHDLAGGYEQYF	TGCAGCGTCCACGACCTAGCGGGAGGCTACGAGCAGTACTTC
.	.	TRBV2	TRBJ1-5	CASTRHIGQPQHF	TGTGCCAGCACCCGACACATCGGACAGCCCCAGCATTTT
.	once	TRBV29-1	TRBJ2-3	CSVGATSTDTQYF	TGCAGCGTTGGAGCGACTAGCACAGATACGCAGTATTTT
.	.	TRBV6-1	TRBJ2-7	CASSRTGTYEEQYF	TGTGCCAGCAGTAGGACGGGTACCTACGAAGAGCAGTACTTC
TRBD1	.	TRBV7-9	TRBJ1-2	CASSYNRGLGGYTF	TGTGCCAGCAGCTACAACAGGGGGCTAGGGGGCTACACCTTC
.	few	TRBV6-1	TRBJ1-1	CASSVNKNTEAFF	TGTGCCAGCAGTGTCAACAAAAACACTGAAGCTTTCTTT
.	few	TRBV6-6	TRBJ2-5	CASSNPQGQGSETQYF	TGTGCCAGCTCAAACCCCCAAGGGCAGGGGAGCGAGACCCAGTACTTC
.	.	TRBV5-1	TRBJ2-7	CASSFSWDEQYF	TGCGCCAGCAGCTTCAGCTGGGACGAGCAGTACTTC
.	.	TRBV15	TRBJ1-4	CASSWGANEKLFF	TGTGCCAGCTCGTGGGGGGCTAATGAAAAACTGTTTTTT
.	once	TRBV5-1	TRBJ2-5	CASSSSQGQETQYF	TGCGCCAGCAGCTCCTCTCAGGGCCAAGAGACCCAGTACTTC
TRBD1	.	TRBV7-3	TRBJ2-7	CASSSPGQGNEQYF	TGTGCCAGCAGCTCCCCGGGACAGGGCAACGAGCAGTACTTC
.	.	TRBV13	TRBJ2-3	CASSLGVGETDTQYF	TGTGCCAGCAGCTTAGGGGTCGGCGAAACAGATACGCAGTATTTT
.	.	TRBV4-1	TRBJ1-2	CASSQASPDLNYGYTF	TGCGCCAGCAGCCAAGCGTCCCCAGATCTTAACTATGGCTACACCTTC
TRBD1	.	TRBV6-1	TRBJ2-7	CASRTGPYEQYF	TGTGCCAGCAGGACAGGGCCCTACGAGCAGTACTTC
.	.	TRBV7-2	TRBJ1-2	CASSLGSSNYGYTF	TGTGCCAGCAGCTTAGGCAGTTCTAACTATGGCTACACCTTC
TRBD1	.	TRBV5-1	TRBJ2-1	CASREGQDYNEQFF	TGCGCCAGCAGGGAAGGACAGGACTACAATGAGCAGTTCTTC
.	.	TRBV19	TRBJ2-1	CASSMGLDNEQFF	TGTGCCAGTAGTATGGGACTTGACAATGAGCAGTTCTTC
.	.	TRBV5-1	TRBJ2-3	CASSPIADLRDTQYF	TGCGCCAGCAGCCCCATAGCGGACCTCAGGGATACGCAGTATTTT
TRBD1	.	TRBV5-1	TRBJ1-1	CASRKTGAWAFF	TGCGCCAGCAGGAAGACAGGGGCCTGGGCTTTCTTT
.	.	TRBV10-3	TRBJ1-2	CAISESRDGGRPGYTF	TGTGCCATCAGTGAGTCGAGGGACGGCGGTCGACCCGGCTACACCTTC
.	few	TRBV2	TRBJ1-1	CASSEQGMNTEAFF	TGTGCCAGCAGTGAACAGGGGATGAACACTGAAGCTTTCTTT
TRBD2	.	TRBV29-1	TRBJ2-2	CSVEDTSGITGELFF	TGCAGCGTTGAAGACACTAGCGGAATAACCGGGGAGCTGTTTTTT